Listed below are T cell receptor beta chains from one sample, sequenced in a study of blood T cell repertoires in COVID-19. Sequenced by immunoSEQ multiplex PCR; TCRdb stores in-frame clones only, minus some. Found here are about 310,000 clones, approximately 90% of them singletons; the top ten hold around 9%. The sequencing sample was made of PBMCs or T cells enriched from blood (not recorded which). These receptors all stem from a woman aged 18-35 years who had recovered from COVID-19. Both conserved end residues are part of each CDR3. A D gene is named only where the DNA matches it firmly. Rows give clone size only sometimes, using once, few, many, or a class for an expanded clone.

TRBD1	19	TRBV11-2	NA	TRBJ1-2	TGTGCCAGCAGCCGGACTTTAGACGGACAGGGAGGACCCGGATATGGCTACACCTTC	CASSRTLDGQGGPGYGYTF
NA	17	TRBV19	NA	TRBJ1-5	TGTGCCAGTAGTATTAGAAGGGGTTCGATGGCCAATCAGCCCCAGCATTTT	CASSIRRGSMANQPQHF
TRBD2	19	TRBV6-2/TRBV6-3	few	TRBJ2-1	TGTGCCAGCAGTTACTCGGGGGGGTTGGTCGGGTCAACAAGGTTGGGGCAGTTCTTC	CASSYSGGLVGSTRLGQFF
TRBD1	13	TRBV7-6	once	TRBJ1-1	TGTGCCAGCAGCACGGACAGGGTATCGGGAGCTTTCTTT	CASSTDRVSGAFF
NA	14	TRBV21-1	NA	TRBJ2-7	TGTGCCAGCAGCAAAGCGGCAGGGGGCTACGAGCAGTACTTC	CASSKAAGGYEQYF
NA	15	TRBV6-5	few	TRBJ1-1	TGTGCCAGCAGTTACTCGACGACAGGGAACACTGAAGCTTTCTTT	CASSYSTTGNTEAFF
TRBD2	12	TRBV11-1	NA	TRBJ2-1	TGTGCCAGCAGCCAACCTAGCGGGGAGCAGTTCTTC	CASSQPSGEQFF
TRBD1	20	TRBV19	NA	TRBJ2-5	TGTGCCAGTAGTAATCAAGTGGGGTCGGGAACGTTGGGACAGCAAGAGACCCAGTACTTC	CASSNQVGSGTLGQQETQYF
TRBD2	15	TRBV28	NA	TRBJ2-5	TGTGCCAGCAGTCTCCCCACTAGCGGGATCGAGACCCAGTACTTC	CASSLPTSGIETQYF
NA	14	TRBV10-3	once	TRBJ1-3	TGTGCCATCAATCCAGGGTACTCTGGAAACACCATATATTTT	CAINPGYSGNTIYF
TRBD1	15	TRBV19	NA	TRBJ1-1	TGTGCCAGTAACCGGCGGCAGGGGGCTATCACTGAAGCTTTCTTT	CASNRRQGAITEAFF
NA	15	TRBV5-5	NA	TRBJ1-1	TGTGCCAGCAGCTTGGATGAGCTCCCGAACACTGAAGCTTTCTTT	CASSLDELPNTEAFF
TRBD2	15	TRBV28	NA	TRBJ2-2	TGTGCCAGCAGTTTATTGGGGAGGGGCCCCGGGGAGCTGTTTTTT	CASSLLGRGPGELFF
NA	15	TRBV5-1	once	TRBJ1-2	TGCGCCAGCAGCCTGGCAGACAGAAATCCCTATGGCTACACCTTC	CASSLADRNPYGYTF
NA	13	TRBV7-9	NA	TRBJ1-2	TGTGCCAGCAGCGTACAGGGAGTGGATGGCTACACCTTC	CASSVQGVDGYTF
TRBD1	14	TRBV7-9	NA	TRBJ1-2	TGTGCCAGCAGCTTCAGAGGGGGCGATCGTGGCTACACCTTC	CASSFRGGDRGYTF
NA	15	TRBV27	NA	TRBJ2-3	TGTGCCAGCAGTTACCAGGGAAATCTCGCAGATACGCAGTATTTT	CASSYQGNLADTQYF
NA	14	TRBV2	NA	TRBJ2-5	TGTGCCAGCAGTCCCTTTCGTCCGCGGGAGACCCAGTACTTC	CASSPFRPRETQYF
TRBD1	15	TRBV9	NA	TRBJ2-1	TGTGCCAGCAGCGTCTGGACAGGGAATTACAATGAGCAGTTCTTC	CASSVWTGNYNEQFF
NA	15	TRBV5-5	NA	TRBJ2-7	TGTGCCAGCAGCTTGGTAGCTACGGGGGCCTACGAGCAGTACTTC	CASSLVATGAYEQYF
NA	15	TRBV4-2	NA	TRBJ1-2	TGTGCCAGCAGCCGGGAAAATCTGGGAGTAGGTGGCTACACCTTC	CASSRENLGVGGYTF
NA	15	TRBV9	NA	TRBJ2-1	TGTGCCAGCAGCGAGCGGGACATGGTAAACAATGAGCAGTTCTTC	CASSERDMVNNEQFF
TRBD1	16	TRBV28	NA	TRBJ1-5	TGTGCCAGCAGCCGGACAGGGCTATATAGCAATCAGCCCCAGCATTTT	CASSRTGLYSNQPQHF
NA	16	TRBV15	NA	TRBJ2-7	TGTGCCACCAACAGAGATAACAGGGGAGGATCAAAGGAGCAGTACTTC	CATNRDNRGGSKEQYF
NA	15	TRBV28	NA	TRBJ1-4	TGTGCCAGCAGCACCCCGGGTCAGCCTAATGAAAAACTGTTTTTT	CASSTPGQPNEKLFF
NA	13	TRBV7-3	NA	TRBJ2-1	TGTGCCAGCAGCTTAGGAGTGGACAATGAGCAGTTCTTC	CASSLGVDNEQFF
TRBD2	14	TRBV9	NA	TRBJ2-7	TGTGCCAGCAGCGTAACTAGCGGGAGTTACGAGCAGTACTTC	CASSVTSGSYEQYF
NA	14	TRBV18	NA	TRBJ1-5	TGTGCCAGCTCACCGACGGGGGATTCTCAGCCCCAGCATTTT	CASSPTGDSQPQHF
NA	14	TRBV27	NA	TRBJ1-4	TGTGCCAGCAGTTTAGGACTAGGGGGTTTAAAACTGTTTTTT	CASSLGLGGLKLFF
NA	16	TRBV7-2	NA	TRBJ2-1	TGTGCCAGCAGCTTACATCGAGGAGGGGATCACAATGAGCAGTTCTTC	CASSLHRGGDHNEQFF
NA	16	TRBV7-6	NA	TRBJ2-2	TGTGCCAGCAGCTTAGTCCGGGGAGTGAACACCGGGGAGCTGTTTTTT	CASSLVRGVNTGELFF
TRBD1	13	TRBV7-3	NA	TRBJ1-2	TGTGCCAGCAGCTTCGGACAGGGTATAGGCTACACCTTC	CASSFGQGIGYTF
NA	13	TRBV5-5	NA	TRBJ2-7	TGTGCCAGCAGCCGTAGTAACGAATACGAGCAGTACTTC	CASSRSNEYEQYF
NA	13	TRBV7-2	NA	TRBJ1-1	TGTGCCAGCAGCTTAGTTGGGGCGGTGCAAGCTTTCTTT	CASSLVGAVQAFF
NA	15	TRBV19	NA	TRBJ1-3	TGTGCCAGTAGTTCCACAAGTGGCTCTGGAAACACCATATATTTT	CASSSTSGSGNTIYF
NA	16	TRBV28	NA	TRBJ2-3	TGTGCCAGCAGTCCCCCCGTACAGGGTGGGACAGATACGCAGTATTTT	CASSPPVQGGTDTQYF
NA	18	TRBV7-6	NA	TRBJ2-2	TGTGCCAGCAGCCCTCGCCGGGTCGGGGTTGTGGACACCGGGGAGCTGTTTTTT	CASSPRRVGVVDTGELFF
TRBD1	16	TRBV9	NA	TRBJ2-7	TGTGCCAGCAGCGTAGATCCGGGACAGACCACCTACGAGCAGTACTTC	CASSVDPGQTTYEQYF
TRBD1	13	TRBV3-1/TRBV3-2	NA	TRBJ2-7	TGTGCCAGCAGCCAATCGACAGGGGTCGAGCAGTACTTC	CASSQSTGVEQYF
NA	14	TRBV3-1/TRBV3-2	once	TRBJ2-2	TGTGCCAGCAGCCGACACCCGAACACCGGGGAGCTGTTTTTT	CASSRHPNTGELFF
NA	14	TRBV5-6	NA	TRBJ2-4	TGTGCCAGCAGCTATTATCAGGGTTTGGACATTCAGTACTTC	CASSYYQGLDIQYF
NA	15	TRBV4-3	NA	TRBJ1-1	TGCGCCAGCAGCCGGCACCCGGGGTTGAACACTGAAGCTTTCTTT	CASSRHPGLNTEAFF
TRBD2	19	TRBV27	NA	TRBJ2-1	TGTGCCAGCAGTTCAAGGACTAGCGGGGTCCAGAGCTCCTACAATGAGCAGTTCTTC	CASSSRTSGVQSSYNEQFF
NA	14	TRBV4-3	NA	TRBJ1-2	TGCGCCAGCAGCCAAGCCAGGGGAACGGGTGGCTACACCTTC	CASSQARGTGGYTF
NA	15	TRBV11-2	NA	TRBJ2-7	TGTGCCAGCAGCTTAAACAGGGAGAGCTCCTACGAGCAGTACTTC	CASSLNRESSYEQYF